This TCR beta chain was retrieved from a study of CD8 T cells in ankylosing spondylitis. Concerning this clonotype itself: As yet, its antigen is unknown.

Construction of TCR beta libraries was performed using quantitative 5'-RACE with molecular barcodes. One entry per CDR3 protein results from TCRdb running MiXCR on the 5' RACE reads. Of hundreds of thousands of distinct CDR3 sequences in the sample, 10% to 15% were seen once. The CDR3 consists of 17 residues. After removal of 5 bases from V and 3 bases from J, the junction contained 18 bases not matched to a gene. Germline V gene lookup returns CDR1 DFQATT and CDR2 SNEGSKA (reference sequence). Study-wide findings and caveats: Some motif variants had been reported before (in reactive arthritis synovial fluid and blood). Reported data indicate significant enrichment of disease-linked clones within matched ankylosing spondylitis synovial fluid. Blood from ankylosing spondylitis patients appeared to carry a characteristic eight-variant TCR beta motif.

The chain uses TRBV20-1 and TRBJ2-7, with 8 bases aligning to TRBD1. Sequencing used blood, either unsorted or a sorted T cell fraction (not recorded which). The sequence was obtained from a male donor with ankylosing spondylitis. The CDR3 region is CSASIGVLGQANYEQYF. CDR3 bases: TGCAGTGCTTCAATCGGTGTTTTGGGACAGGCTAACTACGAGCAGTACTTC.